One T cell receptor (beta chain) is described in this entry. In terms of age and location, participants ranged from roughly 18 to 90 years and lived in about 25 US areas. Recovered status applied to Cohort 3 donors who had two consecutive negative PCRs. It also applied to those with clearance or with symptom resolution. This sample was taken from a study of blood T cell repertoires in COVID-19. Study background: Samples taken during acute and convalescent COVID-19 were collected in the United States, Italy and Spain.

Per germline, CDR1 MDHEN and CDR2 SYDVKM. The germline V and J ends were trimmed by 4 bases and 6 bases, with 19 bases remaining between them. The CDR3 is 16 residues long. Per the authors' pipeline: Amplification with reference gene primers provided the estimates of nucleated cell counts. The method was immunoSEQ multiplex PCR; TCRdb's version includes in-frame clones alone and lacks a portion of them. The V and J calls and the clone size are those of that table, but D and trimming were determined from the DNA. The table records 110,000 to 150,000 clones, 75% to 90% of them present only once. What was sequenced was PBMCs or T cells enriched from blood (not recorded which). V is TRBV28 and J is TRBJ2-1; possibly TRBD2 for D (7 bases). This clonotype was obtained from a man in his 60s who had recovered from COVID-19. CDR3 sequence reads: CASSSYGAGATNEQFF. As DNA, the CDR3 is TGTGCCAGCAGTTCATACGGGGCGGGGGCAACCAATGAGCAGTTCTTC.